The 32 T cell receptor beta chains presented below share a single source sample, sequenced in a study of blood T cell repertoires in COVID-19. The assay was immunoSEQ multiplex PCR, and TCRdb's table has in-frame clones only and misses some. This sample carries more than 100,000 clones, roughly four fifths of them seen once, and the ten largest clones take 3.5% to 5.5%. Sequenced sample: peripheral blood. The source is a woman aged 70-85 years with acute or convalescent COVID-19.

This clone was counted only a few times. The rearrangement links TRBV30 to TRBJ2-7; 10 bases map to TRBD1. The germline CDR1 and CDR2 sequences are GTSNPN and SVGIG (reference sequence). Germline trimming cut 2 bases from V and 6 bases from J; bases unmatched to any gene: 4. The CDR3 has 13 residues. The CDR3 reads CAWSWDRGGEQYV. The CDR3 DNA follows: TGTGCCTGGAGTTGGGACAGGGGAGGCGAGCAGTACGTC.

The chain recombines TRBV5-6 with TRBJ1-2; 7 nucleotides line up with TRBD1. Germline V gene data show CDR1 as SGHDT and CDR2 as YYEEEE. Losses at the gene ends were 4 bases for V and 8 bases for J; bases not matched to a gene: 8. The CDR3 contains 13 residues. Written as DNA, the CDR3 is TGTGCCAGCAGCAAAGAACAGGGGTGGGGCTACACCTTC. Translation: CASSKEQGWGYTF.

V is TRBV12-3 or TRBV12-4 and J is TRBJ1-1; 7 bases fit TRBD1. With V trimmed by 10 bases and J by 1 base, 3 bases remained unmatched. The CDR3 contains 12 residues. The DNA of the CDR3 is TGTGCCACCCGACAGGGGAACACTGAAGCTTTCTTT. Encoded protein: CATRQGNTEAFF.

The CDR3 here is CASSQDKGARGTQYF. The CDR3 nucleotides read TGCGCCAGCAGCCAAGACAAGGGGGCAAGGGGGACCCAGTACTTC. The V gene is TRBV4-3, the J gene TRBJ2-5; 7 positions match TRBD1. The CDR3 is made up of 15 amino acids. Trimming cost V 0 bases and J 7 bases; bases outside gene matches: 8. Germline assignment: CDR1 LGHNA and CDR2 YSLEER.

The V gene is TRBV5-4, the J gene TRBJ1-2, with D tentatively TRBD1 (6 bases). CDR1 and CDR2 from the germline V gene are SGHNT and YYREEE (reference sequence). CDR3 length equals 16 residues. V was clipped by 4 bases and J by 5 bases, with 21 bases between them. CDR3: CASSNTGSTLLYGYTF. CDR3 nucleotides: TGTGCCAGCAGCAATACAGGGTCCACCCTTCTATATGGCTACACCTTC.

The chain has TRBV5-1 and TRBJ1-2; unclear D gene. The CDR3 consists of 13 residues. The V and J ends lost 4 bases and 1 base respectively, with 8 bases between them. Per the germline V gene, CDR1 is SGHRS and CDR2 is YFSETQ. This CDR3 is CASSHQDNYGYTF. CDR3 DNA sequence: TGCGCCAGCAGCCACCAGGATAACTATGGCTACACCTTC.

The rearrangement joins TRBV21-1 to TRBJ2-7; the table assigns TRBD1, which was not confirmed against the DNA. TRBV21-1 is a pseudogene. The CDR3 spans 17 residues. CDR3 nucleotides: TGTGCCAGCAGCCCATACAGGGGCCAGAAGGGTCTTTACGAGCAGTACTTC. This translates into CASSPYRGQKGLYEQYF.

The chain uses TRBV2 and TRBJ1-4; no reliable D call. Per the germline V gene, CDR1 is SNHLY and CDR2 is FYNNEI. V lost 1 base, J lost 5 bases, and 5 bases lay in between. This CDR3 has 13 residues. The CDR3 sequence: CASSEGRNEKLFF. The CDR3 nucleotides are TGTGCCAGCAGTGAAGGCAGGAATGAAAAACTGTTTTTT.

The V gene is TRBV2, the J gene TRBJ1-5; D might be TRBD1 (5 bases). Between the trimmed V and J ends, which lost 2 bases and 0 bases, there was a span of 5 bases. Looked up from germline, CDR1 is SNHLY and CDR2 is FYNNEI. The CDR3 runs to 14 residues. This chain's CDR3 is CASSEQGSNQPQHF. DNA for the CDR3: TGTGCCAGCAGTGAACAGGGTAGCAATCAGCCCCAGCATTTT.

This chain connects TRBV11-3 to TRBJ2-7; the D gene is possibly TRBD1 (6 bases). CDR3 length: 14 amino acids. Trimming took 4 bases from V and 3 from J, leaving 13 bases between them. Germline V gene data show CDR1 as SGHNT and CDR2 as YENEEA. For the CDR3, the DNA is TGTGCCAGCAGCTCAAACCCCAGGGGCTACGAGCAGTACTTC. Protein product: CASSSNPRGYEQYF.

This clone has more than one count but fewer than ten. The rearrangement uses TRBV21-1 and TRBJ1-2; the DNA was not used to check the table's D call, TRBD1. TRBV21-1 is recorded as a pseudogene. The CDR3 loop spans 15 amino acids. CDR3: CASRSNRVSVYGYTF. The DNA of the CDR3 is TGTGCCAGCAGATCGAACAGGGTCAGCGTCTATGGCTACACCTTC.

This chain joins TRBV28 and TRBJ1-5; no clear D. Germline loops: CDR1 MDHEN, CDR2 SYDVKM. Trimming removed 4 bases at V and 1 base at J, with 5 bases between. The CDR3 is made up of 13 amino acids. Here the CDR3 DNA reads TGTGCCAGCAGTTCTGAGAGCAATCAGCCCCAGCATTTT. This translates into CASSSESNQPQHF.

V usage is TRBV5-6 and J usage is TRBJ2-1; tentative D call: TRBD2 (5 bases). V was cut by 3 bases and J by 8 bases, with 9 bases left in between. CDR3 size: 12 residues. The germline CDR1 and CDR2 sequences are SGHDT and YYEEEE. The CDR3 spells CASSSPGYEQFF. DNA for the CDR3: TGTGCCAGCAGCTCCCCGGGGTATGAGCAGTTCTTC. The full variable domain, with the rest looked up from reference TRBV5-6 and TRBJ2-1, is DAGVTQSPTHLIKTRGQQVTLRCSPKSGHDTVSWYQQALGQGPQFIFQYYEEEERQRGNFPDRFSGHQFPNYSSELNVNALLLGDSALYLCASSSPGYEQFFGPGTRLTVL.

This chain joins TRBV6-5 and TRBJ2-2; possible D gene TRBD1, 6 bases. This CDR3 has 14 amino acids. Germline V lookup: CDR1 MNHEY, CDR2 SVGAGI. V was shortened by 6 bases and J by 7 bases, with 15 bases between the two germline ends. CDR3 sequence reads: CASRLQTTGGELFF. CDR3 DNA: TGTGCCAGCAGACTTCAGACGACAGGCGGGGAGCTGTTTTTT.

The rearrangement uses TRBV10-3 and TRBJ1-3; D may be TRBD1 (5 bases). This CDR3 has 16 amino acids. The germline V gene has CDR1 ENHRY and CDR2 SYGVKD. V shed 2 bases and J shed 0 bases, with 11 bases lying between them. The CDR3 protein is CAISEGRVSSGNTIYF. As DNA, the CDR3 is TGTGCCATCAGTGAGGGCAGGGTCAGCTCTGGAAACACCATATATTTT.

V usage is TRBV6-1 and J usage is TRBJ2-3; TRBD1 agrees at 7 bases. V was pared by 2 bases and J by 2 bases, with 10 bases of the junction left unmatched. The germline V gene encodes CDR1 MNHNS and CDR2 SASEGT. The CDR3 extends over 17 amino acids. For the CDR3, the DNA is TGTGCCAGCAGTGAATTTGGTGACAGGGTCCCCACAGATACGCAGTATTTT. Residues: CASSEFGDRVPTDTQYF.

This clone was picked up one time. J is TRBJ2-7 and V is TRBV19; 10 bases fit TRBD1. V was clipped by 9 bases and J by 3 bases; unmatched bases: 2. The CDR3 contains 12 residues. Germline-derived CDR1 and CDR2 are LNHDA and SQIVND (reference sequence). CDR3: CARRDRGYEQYV. In DNA, the CDR3 is TGTGCCAGAAGGGACAGGGGCTACGAGCAGTACGTC.

This sequence joins TRBV18 and TRBJ2-2, with a tentative D call TRBD1 (5 bases). V gave up 3 bases and J gave up 4 bases, with 12 bases separating them. This CDR3 has 15 residues. The germline V gene encodes CDR1 KGHSH and CDR2 LQKENI. CDR3: CASSPDRQSTGELFF. Written as DNA, the CDR3 is TGTGCCAGCTCACCGGATCGACAGAGCACCGGGGAGCTGTTTTTT.

This rearrangement joins TRBV30 to TRBJ2-4; no reliable D call. Trimming took 0 bases from V and 8 from J, leaving 8 bases between them. The CDR3 sequence is 12 residues long. Germline-derived CDR1 and CDR2 are GTSNPN and SVGIG (reference sequence). Written as DNA, the CDR3 is TGTGCCTGGAGTGTATCCAGATACATTCAGTACTTC. Amino acids: CAWSVSRYIQYF.

This clone was seen just once. This sequence joins TRBV13 and TRBJ2-1, with 11 bases that match TRBD2. With V trimmed by 4 bases and J by 10 bases, 12 bases remained unmatched. The CDR3 is 16 amino acids. The germline gives CDR1 PRHDT, CDR2 FYEKMQ (reference sequence). The CDR3 spells CASSSSGTSGSGEQFF. CDR3 bases: TGTGCCAGCAGCTCATCCGGGACTAGCGGTAGCGGGGAGCAGTTCTTC. The whole variable domain, filled in from reference TRBV13 and TRBJ2-1, reads AAGVIQSPRHLIKEKRETATLKCYPIPRHDTVYWYQQGPGQDPQFLISFYEKMQSDKGSIPDRFSAQQFSDYHSELNMSSLELGDSALYFCASSSSGTSGSGEQFFGPGTRLTVL.

This clone has more than one count but fewer than ten. The CDR3 is CASSLNRAGELFF. DNA for the CDR3: TGTGCCAGCAGCTTAAACAGGGCCGGGGAGCTGTTTTTT. The chain recombines TRBV7-3 with TRBJ2-2; D is perhaps TRBD1 (6 bases). This CDR3 contains 13 residues. Per germline, CDR1 SGHTA and CDR2 FQGTGA. The V and J ends lost 1 base and 6 bases respectively, with 6 bases between them.

CDR3 coding DNA: TGTGCCAGCAGCCAAGGTATTGCGGGGAACACAGATACGCAGTATTTT. Its protein product is CASSQGIAGNTDTQYF. The chain has TRBV4-2 and TRBJ2-3; weak D call: TRBD2 (6 bases). CDR3 length equals 16 residues. Germline CDR1 LGHNA, CDR2 YNFKEQ. Trimming removed 1 base at V and 2 bases at J, with 13 bases between.

This sequence joins TRBV20-1 and TRBJ1-1; D is uncertain. The CDR3 is 11 residues long. Trimming took 0 bases from V and 10 from J, leaving 9 bases between them. Germline CDR1 is DFQATT and CDR2 is SNEGSKA (reference sequence). The CDR3 nucleotides are TGCAGTGCTAGAGATAATCCCCTAGCTTTCTTT. Protein product: CSARDNPLAFF.

The rearrangement links TRBV5-4 to TRBJ2-6; possibly TRBD2 for D (7 bases). V was cut by 2 bases and J by 0 bases, with 15 bases left in between. The CDR3 has 18 amino acids. The V gene's germline CDR1 is SGHNT and CDR2 YYREEE (reference sequence). In DNA, the CDR3 is TGTGCCAGCAGCTTAGCGAGGGGGGGGGCCTCTGGGGCCAACGTCCTGACTTTC. As protein: CASSLARGGASGANVLTF.

This rearrangement joins TRBV5-4 to TRBJ2-7; 8 bases align to TRBD1. CDR1 is SGHNT, CDR2 YYREEE, per germline (reference sequence). V was clipped by 4 bases and J by 12 bases; unmatched bases: 9. The CDR3 loop spans 12 amino acids. The CDR3 spells CASSHDRGTRYV. The CDR3 coding sequence is TGTGCCAGCAGCCACGACAGGGGAACTCGGTACGTC.

The chain employs TRBV19 and TRBJ1-6, with TRBD1 matching 7 bases. With V trimmed by 5 bases and J by 6 bases, 7 bases remained unmatched. Germline CDR1 is LNHDA and CDR2 is SQIVND (reference sequence). The CDR3 runs 15 residues. As DNA, the CDR3 is TGTGCCAGTAGTCCGGGGACAGTCGGTAATTCACCCCTCCACTTT. This encodes CASSPGTVGNSPLHF.

V usage is TRBV2 and J usage is TRBJ1-6, with no clear D. V was clipped by 4 bases and J by 7 bases, with 8 bases between them. This CDR3 is 13 amino acids long. Germline lookup yields CDR1 SNHLY and CDR2 FYNNEI. CDR3 in amino acids: CASSGSGNSPLHF. CDR3 nucleotide sequence: TGTGCCAGCAGTGGCTCGGGGAATTCACCCCTCCACTTT. Full variable domain (outside the CDR3, taken from reference TRBV2 and TRBJ1-6): EPEVTQTPSHQVTQMGQEVILRCVPISNHLYFYWYRQILGQKVEFLVSFYNNEISEKSEIFDDQFSVERPDGSNFTLKIRSTKLEDSAMYFCASSGSGNSPLHFGNGTRLTVT.

V gene TRBV10-3 combines with J gene TRBJ1-1, with D possibly being TRBD1 (5 bases). There are 12 residues in the CDR3. Germline loops: CDR1 ENHRY, CDR2 SYGVKD. V lost 4 bases and J 7 bases, leaving 10 bases between the germline ends. CDR3 in DNA: TGTGCCATCAGTGGTGTAGGGGATGAAGCTTTCTTT. Its translation is CAISGVGDEAFF.

This chain links TRBV7-9 with TRBJ1-1; TRBD1 aligns across 7 bases. This CDR3 spans 14 amino acids. Looked up from germline, CDR1 is SEHNR and CDR2 is FQNEAQ (reference sequence). Germline trimming cut 6 bases from V and 3 bases from J; bases unmatched to any gene: 7. CDR3 region: CASSSRGGDTEAFF. DNA of the CDR3: TGTGCCAGCAGTTCCAGAGGGGGCGACACTGAAGCTTTCTTT.

J is TRBJ1-1 and V is TRBV12-3 or TRBV12-4; 11 nucleotides agree with TRBD1. V was pared by 5 bases and J by 10 bases, with 6 bases of the junction left unmatched. CDR3 length: 13 amino acids. The CDR3: CASSLSGQGAAFF. For the CDR3, the DNA is TGTGCCAGCAGTCTTAGTGGACAGGGGGCAGCTTTCTTT.

This chain uses TRBV16 with TRBJ1-1; TRBD1 agrees at 7 bases. Germline lookup yields CDR1 KGHSY and CDR2 FQNENV. The V segment lost 4 bases and the J segment 6 bases; nucleotides outside the gene matches: 11. The CDR3 is 15 amino acids. CDR3 nucleotide sequence: TGTGCCAGCAGCCTCCTAGGACAGGTGAAGGCTGAAGCTTTCTTT. This encodes CASSLLGQVKAEAFF.

The CDR3 region has the DNA TGTGCCAGCTCACCTCGGGACAGGGCCGAAGCTTTCTTT. Encoded protein: CASSPRDRAEAFF. The J gene is TRBJ1-1, the V gene TRBV18, with 9 bases that match TRBD1. The CDR3 has 13 amino acids. The germline CDR1 and CDR2 sequences are KGHSH and LQKENI. The ends lost 3 bases at V and 8 bases at J; junction bases unmatched: 4. The entire variable domain, with the rest obtained from reference TRBV18 and TRBJ1-1, is as follows: NAGVMQNPRHLVRRRGQEARLRCSPMKGHSHVYWYRQLPEEGLKFMVYLQKENIIDESGMPKERFSAEFPKEGPSILRIQQVVRGDSAAYFCASSPRDRAEAFFGQGTRLTVV.